A single sample is the source of the 2 T cell receptor beta chains below, sequenced in a study of T-cell memory formation after mild COVID-19. TCRdb recomputed calls from the 5' RACE reads with MiXCR, one row per CDR3 protein. The sample lists 300,000 or so distinct CDR3 sequences; approximately 15% were seen once. The source material was PBMCs or a T cell subset sorted from them (not recorded which). All receptors come from a man younger than 35 who had mild COVID-19 (a few samples of this study predate the infection). Cell type and time point are not known.

This clonotype was found a few times. CDR3 amino acids: CASSLGRTYEQYV. DNA for the CDR3: TGTGCCAGCAGCTTAGGTCGGACCTACGAGCAGTACGTC. J is TRBJ2-7 and V is TRBV7-9; D is unresolved. The CDR3 is 13 residues long. V was clipped by 1 base and J by 2 bases, with 6 bases between them. Germline CDR1 is SEHNR and CDR2 is FQNEAQ (reference sequence).

This clonotype was detected only a few times. This rearrangement joins TRBV24-1 to TRBJ1-2, with D maybe TRBD1 (5 bases). Germline V gene data show CDR1 as KGHDR and CDR2 as SFDVKD. The CDR3 totals 13 residues. Trimming stripped 4 bases from V and 5 bases from J, with 10 bases between. Written as DNA, the CDR3 is TGTGCCACCAGTGAGGGGAAGGGGTATGGCTACACCTTC. It is translated as CATSEGKGYGYTF.